This T cell receptor (beta chain) was retrieved from a study of blood T cells in healthy people across ages (dated by TCRdb to between 2015 and 2017). Background for the entire study: Template switching captured roughly one uniquely barcoded TCR beta cDNA molecule per two T cells in model experiments. The study measured age-related changes in TCR beta repertoire diversity using deep sequencing normalized with unique cDNA molecular identifiers. Four age groups were formed from the donors: young (average about 15 years), middle-aged (more than 35), aged (around 62) and long-lived (around 82). The study analyzed two additional independent replicas of 1 million unique cDNA reads from the same blood draw for two donors, one aged 18 to 29 and one aged 80 or older. What the research found in general, with its limitations: The long-lived group showed more naive CD4+ T cells, fewer expanded clones and increased TCR diversity than the aged group, suggesting age selection. Since profiling was done on bulk unsorted PBMCs, naive and antigen-experienced compartments could not be conclusively compared. As age increased, observed TCR beta diversity per million T cells dropped in a roughly linear way, and a significant reduction was already evident by age 40. Because donor CMV infection status was unknown, age-related changes in expanded clonotypes were potentially confounded. Total diversity estimates from one million sequenced T cells were considered lower bounds and underestimates. The percentage of naive T cells measured by flow cytometry correlated strongly with observed TCR beta diversity.

Libraries came from 5' RACE. This sample was sequenced with an Illumina HiSeq 2500. The second PCR ran for roughly 7 to 12 cycles and used a J-beta primer mix along with a sample-barcoded 5' primer. Each TCR beta cDNA molecule received a unique molecular identifier from a template-switch 5' adaptor carrying 12 random nucleotides. Each sample yielded at least 2.5 million CDR3-containing paired-end reads. First-strand cDNA synthesis was performed from all RNA using the Mint cDNA synthesis kit, with priming by a TRBC-specific oligonucleotide. Following uracil-DNA glycosylase treatment, a first 18-cycle PCR with universal primers M1SS and BC2_uni_R was performed on all cDNA. As for how the authors treated the data: Normalization of each sample was performed by random selection of 1 million high-quality reads, each carrying a distinct molecular identifier. Instead of being binned into consensus sequences, reads with shared molecular identifiers were discarded. MiTCR, with a Q25 quality threshold and the strictest error-elimination algorithm, was used for CDR3 identification, clonotype clustering and error correction. Lower-bound total TCR beta diversity was estimated with a nonparametric unseen species model using Euler transformation. TCRdb's own reprocessing of the public reads used fastp at Q25 and MiXCR and kept productive beta chains. Duplicate CDR3 protein sequences are folded into a single record with the most common DNA and genes. The V and J calls here are based on TCRdb, not the publication. The sample table contains some 890,000 distinct CDR3 sequences; only one count was recorded for 25% to 35% of them. 9.5% to 13% of the sample is taken by the ten largest.

This clonotype was observed a handful of times. It lacks a known antigen. Base qualities are not recorded, but no much larger clone differs from it by a single base. The donors were roughly 39 Caucasian individuals from Russia, aged roughly 6 to 100 years, who were systemically healthy. Ten milliliters of peripheral blood were drawn from each donor into EDTA-treated Vacutainer tubes. Ficoll-Paque density-gradient centrifugation was used to isolate PBMCs, with at least 6.5 million obtained per sample. Trizol reagent was used to extract total RNA from the PBMCs, yielding at least 6 micrograms per sample. The percentages of naive CD45RAhigh/CD27high T cells were determined by flow cytometry on a PBMC aliquot from every donor. V drops 5 bases and J drops 5 bases, leaving 7 bases in between. Reading from cysteine to phenylalanine, the CDR3 counts 11 amino acids. Only the CDR3 portion is preserved as DNA: 33 bases, with reading frame beginning at the first base. The germline V gene gives CDR1 as SGHTA and CDR2 as FQGNSA.

The sample was also linked to a second study, of T cells of mothers and their children. As that second study puts it: Nine systemically healthy Caucasian individuals, comprising three mothers and their six children, were included as donors. cDNA synthesis consumed the entire amount of extracted RNA, loaded at 1.5 ug RNA in each 15 ul reaction. In the second PCR, the M1S primer added sample barcodes and 2-4 random nucleotides. More than 9 million TCR beta CDR3 reads were obtained from each mother, and about 3 million reads were obtained from each child. In both related and unrelated pairs, thymic selection shapes the output of TCR recombination in a similar way, with inherited differences having only a minor effect. Normalized repertoire overlap was always slightly but never significantly higher in related than unrelated mother-child pairs. No persistent microchimeric T cell clones were found, with a detection sensitivity of roughly 99 clones per million clonotypes. Deep NGS was used in the study to compare the TCR beta repertoires of mothers and children and to look for features that separate related mother-child pairs from unrelated individuals. The mean age was about 38 +/- 4 years for the mothers and approximately 11 +/- 4 years for the children. After adapters were ligated using NEBNext reagents, the libraries underwent 100+100 nt paired-end sequencing on an Illumina HiSeq 2000. To avoid cross-contamination, the mother libraries and the child libraries were prepared a month apart and sequenced in separate runs. Between about 500,000 and 2,100,000 distinct TCR beta clonotypes were identified per donor. Naive TCR beta clonotypes were estimated from low-frequency clonotypes matched to each donor's FACS-determined naive share, without sorting.

Specimen: blood. The sequence links TRBV7-2 to TRBJ2-7, with no reliable assignment of the D segment. The clonotype originates from a woman aged 40 to 49 in good health. The CDR3 region has the sequence CASSIPHEQYF. The DNA sequence is TGTGCCAGCAGCATTCCTCACGAGCAGTACTTC.